This T cell receptor (beta chain) was captured in a study of cytomegalovirus exposure and HLA in healthy donors (dated by TCRdb to 2015 to 2018). Notes on the research overall: An earlier analysis of about 560 of the donors reported about 260 Gb of sequence data and 117 million unique TCR beta sequences obtained from about 180 million T cells. Because of strong linkage in the cohort, four or five DR-DQ haplotypes were treated as single units for association and clustering. Of the roughly 400 genotyped donors, 65% to 90% fell in the genetic ancestry cluster associated with self-reported Caucasian donors. Using immunosequencing, the study profiled T cell repertoires from 550 to 750 subjects and related those repertoires to cytomegalovirus serostatus. Genome-wide SNP genotypes for about three fifths of the roughly 670 donors were used in a later genetic analysis, which treated that subset as a discovery cohort. Alongside the repertoire data, information on donor age, sex, ethnicity and CMV serostatus was compiled. The study was designed to test whether signatures of past pathogen exposure could be identified by cataloging public T cell receptors. To decide whether each TCR beta V gene segment behaved as functional or pseudogenic, an earlier analysis of some 600 of the donors relied on high-throughput TCR beta sequencing. On average, roughly 240,000 unique TCR beta nucleotide sequences were sequenced per donor among a few hundred genotyped donors of the cohort, with roughly 18% of those sequences being non-productive. HLA typing included class I and class II loci at four-digit resolution. An early release covering roughly 640 HLA-typed donors comprised roughly 300 gigabases of sequencing data and tens of millions of unique TCR sequences. All discovery cohort repertoires had been generated using a single sequencing platform. The study combined high-throughput TCR immunosequencing, statistical association of individual TCRs with disease status, and machine learning to predict cytomegalovirus infection status. The later analysis used no new phenotypic data to find candidate immune exposures, relying instead on TCR beta sequences and their occurrence across donors. Typing coverage varied by locus: roughly 620-640 donors for A, B, C, DRB1 and DQB1; more than 500 for DQA1; around 570 for DPA1; under 490 for DPB1. A later analysis re-examined previously published TCR beta repertoires from 610 or so donors and added high-resolution HLA genotyping to investigate patterns of TCR occurrence. In addition to the first cohort of 666 subjects, a separate validation cohort of 130 or so different subjects was used. Summary of the overall study and its limitations: Broadly in line with IMGT annotations, most TCR beta V segments showed up in productive rearrangements about 87% or about 30% of the time in an earlier analysis of several hundred of the donors. Because the 87-base-pair reads could not distinguish some IMGT-functional V segments, including TRBV6-2 and TRBV6-3, those segments were excluded. Correlated functional status among segregating V segments might be attributable to linkage disequilibrium, but an unknown experimental factor could not be ruled out. For the cohort, immune exposure information was limited to CMV serostatus. According to a later analysis, TCR association rates differed among HLA loci, with DRB1 alleles showing the most associated TCRs and HLA-C alleles showing the fewest. In vitro tests confirmed that a few of the cytomegalovirus-associated TCR beta chains recognize cytomegalovirus antigens. According to the authors, the approach could potentially be generalized to other disease states and immunological phenotypes. The earlier analysis of a few hundred of the donors excluded approximately 15 rarely observed V segments, including chromosome 9 orphons, because counts were too low. The study gave a list of 150 to 200 TCR beta chains associated with cytomegalovirus. Assigning TCR associations to individual alleles was difficult when HLA alleles, especially DR and DQ, strongly co-occurred. Across donors, most TCR sequences were observed very rarely, whereas some public TCRs were present in many individuals. A later analysis associated 15,000 to 20,000 TCR beta sequences with specific HLA alleles at a false discovery rate of 0.05. A further reported finding was that TCR beta sequences accurately predicted the HLA-A and HLA-B alleles for most subjects in the first cohort. According to a later analysis, most CMV-associated TCR beta chains appeared to be HLA-restricted, and the HLA associations seemed to be driven largely by CMV exposure. In both the original and validation cohorts, the classifier was reported to diagnose cytomegalovirus status with high specificity and sensitivity. Because HLA typing was unavailable for some donors at each locus, only the typed subset was used in association tests. In this cohort, only TCR beta chains were sequenced, and detectable features were limited by the absence of alpha or paired-chain data. According to a later genetic analysis, donors in an Asian-associated ancestry cluster had fewer N-insertions in productive TCRs than the approximately 700-donor mean. A group of highly shared sequence variants was considered likely to be a technical artifact of the sequencing pipeline. An association between a missense DCLRE1C variant and V-gene and J-gene trimming of TCR beta chains was found in a later genetic analysis and replicated in an independent cohort. In a later analysis, several top co-occurrence clusters were reported to appear linked to parvovirus B19, influenza, CMV and Epstein-Barr virus. A later analysis found that HLA-associated TCR beta chains were more clonally expanded and had lower generation probabilities than equally common non-associated chains. The presence/absence analyses assumed that sequencing depth was roughly uniform across donors, and that assumption may not be true.

The cohort comprised some 700 healthy bone marrow donors. Cohort members were all nominally healthy when sampled, although unrecorded immune exposures were likely present. The donor was CMV seropositive and was included in the group of 300 or so seropositive cohort members. A peripheral blood sample was collected from each donor, and TCR beta sequencing was performed on peripheral blood mononuclear cells. The Qiagen DNeasy Blood Extraction Kit was used to extract genomic DNA from the blood cell samples. A remark on this clone: The antigen it recognizes is unknown. No clone much larger than this one lies a single base away; base qualities are absent. The identical CDR3 is also encoded by other nucleotide sequences in the sample.

A distance of 12 bases separates the germline ends of V and J, which lose 3 bases and 7 bases respectively. The germline V gene sets CDR1 to MDHEN and CDR2 to SYDVKM. The CDR3 goes from the cysteine to the phenylalanine over 13 residues. Only CDR3 DNA is held: 39 bases, read in frame from base 1. The library was produced with the immunoSEQ multiplex PCR assay. For the multiplex PCR, a mixture combining 60 forward primers for TCR Vbeta segments and 13 reverse primers for TCR Jbeta segments was used. A multiplex PCR assay on genomic DNA amplified the CDR3 region of rearranged TCR beta genes. Amplified TCR beta libraries were sequenced as 87-base-pair reads on the Illumina HiSeq System. The paper's data handling went like this. A later analysis tallied roughly 78 million unique TCR beta chains across the 700 or so repertoires, and 10 million to 11 million of those chains were shared by two or more donors. To remove PCR and sequencing errors, raw reads were error-corrected and collapsed into unique sequences using a nearest-neighbor algorithm that merged closely related sequences. To assign V, D and J gene segments, CDR3 sequences were aligned to IMGT reference sequences. For a sequence to be retained, a match of at least six nucleotides to both a V gene segment and a J gene segment was required. A rearrangement was called productive if the CDR3 had no stop codons and remained in frame with V and J, and every other rearrangement was called non-productive. Following IMGT convention, CDR3 was defined as the stretch from the second conserved V-encoded cysteine to the conserved J-encoded phenylalanine. The earlier analysis of about 530 of the donors excluded any sequence lacking an unambiguous match to a single V gene segment. An earlier analysis of a few hundred of the donors classified V segments as functional when productive rearrangements were above 56.7% and as segregating when the standard deviation between donors was above 5%. A statistical classification framework was built to diagnose cytomegalovirus status from the catalog of TCR beta chain sequences. A later analysis assigned V and J genes by comparing TCR nucleotide sequences with IMGT/GENE-DB human TR gene sequences. Using the TCRdist pipeline, a later analysis assigned CDR3 sequences along with most-parsimonious VDJ recombination scenarios. In a later analysis, every TCR beta chain was defined by the combination of its CDR3 amino acid sequence and its V-gene family, and reads without a unique V-gene family were dropped. In a later analysis, nearly 600 highly shared, low-generation-probability nucleotide sequences were removed to address suspected cross-contamination and a sequencing artifact. A later analysis calculated a clonal expansion index for each public chain from normalized within-repertoire ranks of inferred template counts. A later analysis computed generation probabilities with a VDJ recombination model fitted to out-of-frame rearrangements, and checked the results against IGoR. Hypergeometric tests were used in a later analysis to score TCR-TCR, TCR-HLA and TCR-CMV co-occurrence, with a repertoire-size bias correction applied to the TCR pairs. In a later analysis, false discovery rates were estimated by permuting HLA or CMV assignments 20 times. In a later analysis, co-occurring TCRs were grouped with DBSCAN, and TCRdist sequence similarity was added when clustering was performed within HLA-allele-positive subsets. Repertoires with fewer than 30,000 or more than 120,000 public chains were left out of co-occurrence clustering, as were about five repertoires with anomalous nucleotide sharing. TCRdb carries this immuneACCESS record with in-frame sequences only. Its versions omit some clonotypes, under half of them owing to an unresolved V gene in the studies checked, with the rest unexplained. V and J calls and clone size are copied from that table; D and trimming were computed from the DNA. The sample table contains about 140,000 clones; only one count was recorded for more than 60% of them. The ten biggest clones cover around 10% of the sample.

The TCR comes from a man younger than 30 in good health and CMV-seropositive. The sample comprised PBMCs. Here the chain combines TRBV28 and TRBJ1-1; perhaps TRBD1 is the D gene, with 5 bases matching. The bases read TGTGCCAGCAGTTTTGGACCGGGGGATGAAGCTTTCTTT. This sequence encodes CASSFGPGDEAFF.